Below, 32 T cell receptor beta chains from the same sample are listed, as sequenced in a study of blood T cell repertoires in COVID-19. TCRdb keeps only in-frame clones here, not all; method: immunoSEQ multiplex PCR. This sample has around 200,000 clones, with about 88% found just once. Material for sequencing was peripheral blood. These receptors all come from a woman older than 75 with acute or convalescent COVID-19.

The CDR3 loop is CASSVNSGRASPYEQYF. CDR3 DNA: TGTGCCAGCAGCGTAAATAGCGGGAGGGCCTCACCCTACGAGCAGTACTTC. J is TRBJ2-7 and V is TRBV11-2, with TRBD2 identical over 11 bases. The CDR3 extends over 17 amino acids. V lost 5 bases to trimming and J lost 2 bases; unmatched junction nucleotides: 11. CDR1 and CDR2 from the germline V gene are SGHAT and FQNNGV.

The rearrangement links TRBV11-2 to TRBJ2-7; perhaps TRBD2 as D (6 bases). The CDR3 has 19 residues. V was cut by 5 bases and J by 2 bases, with 28 bases left in between. CDR1 and CDR2 from the germline V gene are SGHAT and FQNNGV. For the CDR3, the DNA is TGTGCCAGCAGCCCTTATTTCCTTGGGCGGGGCTCGAAAACCTACGAGCAGTACTTC. This sequence encodes CASSPYFLGRGSKTYEQYF.

The chain employs TRBV5-1 and TRBJ1-4, with D maybe TRBD1 (6 bases). V was clipped by 9 bases and J by 8 bases, with 17 bases between them. The CDR3 runs 13 residues. Germline loops: CDR1 SGHRS, CDR2 YFSETQ. CDR3 nucleotide sequence: TGCGCCACCCGAACAGGGCTTGACGAAAAACTGTTTTTT. Translating it yields CATRTGLDEKLFF. Combining the CDR3 with reference TRBV5-1 and TRBJ1-4 gives the whole variable domain KAGVTQTPRYLIKTRGQQVTLSCSPISGHRSVSWYQQTPGQGLQFLFEYFSETQRNKGNFPGRFSGRQFSNSRSEMNVSTLELGDSALYLCATRTGLDEKLFFGSGTQLSVL.

The chain recombines TRBV3-1 (or the pseudogene TRBV3-2) with TRBJ2-1; TRBD2 might be the D (6 bases). The V gene lost 5 bases and the J gene lost 6 bases, with 23 bases spanning the gap. CDR1 and CDR2 from the germline V gene are LGHDT and YNNKEL (reference sequence). The CDR3 is 17 residues long. For the CDR3, the DNA is TGTGCCAGCAGCATGAGATCCGGTAGCGGTACTCGCAATGAGCAGTTCTTC. It is translated as CASSMRSGSGTRNEQFF.

This rearrangement joins TRBV24-1 to TRBJ2-1; 8 positions agree with TRBD1. The germline V gene encodes CDR1 KGHDR and CDR2 SFDVKD. The CDR3 loop spans 16 amino acids. V shed 2 bases and J 4 bases; nucleotides not matched to a gene: 6. The DNA for the CDR3 is TGTGCCACCAGTGATTCCGGACAGGGAAAATACAATGAGCAGTTCTTC. Amino acids: CATSDSGQGKYNEQFF.

On this clone itself: Being one base from a much bigger clone, this may be a read error. The V and J genes are TRBV5-6 and TRBJ1-6, with a tentative D call TRBD1 (5 bases). There are 13 residues in the CDR3. Between the trimmed V and J ends, which lost 5 bases and 14 bases, there was a span of 17 bases. Germline lookup yields CDR1 SGHDT and CDR2 YYEEEE. CDR3 loop: CASRNRPTGALHF. CDR3 coding DNA: TGTGCCAGCAGGAACAGGCCCACTGGGGCCCTCCACTTT.

This chain joins TRBV10-2 and TRBJ2-5, with TRBD1 matching over 7 bases. The CDR3 has 14 amino acids. Germline values: CDR1 WSHSY, CDR2 SAAADI. Trimming removed 1 base from V and 3 bases from J; junction bases left unmatched: 2. The CDR3 coding sequence is TGCGCCAGCAGTGAGTGGGACAGTAAAGAGACCCAGTACTTC. Its translation is CASSEWDSKETQYF.

The chain is built from TRBV11-2 and TRBJ2-7, with D possibly being TRBD2 (6 bases). CDR3 length equals 15 residues. The germline CDR1 and CDR2 sequences are SGHAT and FQNNGV. With 2 bases removed from V and 1 base from J, the gap between germline ends came to 12 bases. The CDR3 here is CASSLSSGGSYEQYF. CDR3 DNA: TGTGCCAGCAGCTTAAGCAGCGGAGGGTCCTACGAGCAGTACTTC.

The CDR3 loop reads CASKVAGARETQYF. The CDR3 DNA is TGTGCCAGCAAAGTAGCGGGAGCTAGAGAGACCCAGTACTTC. The rearrangement links TRBV28 to TRBJ2-5; 9 bases match TRBD2. With 7 bases clipped from V and 4 bases from J, the junction kept 7 bases outside the gene matches. CDR3 size: 14 residues. CDR1 and CDR2 (germline): MDHEN, SYDVKM.

The V gene is TRBV29-1, the J gene TRBJ2-7; tentative D call: TRBD1 (6 bases). CDR1 and CDR2 from the germline V gene are SQVTM and ANQGSEA. This CDR3 has 12 residues. V lost 4 bases and J 3 bases, leaving 10 bases between the germline ends. This CDR3 is CSVGTAGYEQYF. The CDR3 DNA reads as TGCAGCGTTGGGACAGCCGGCTACGAGCAGTACTTC.

The chain links TRBV28 to TRBJ1-1; D is unresolved. CDR3 length: 12 amino acids. Deletions cut 2 bases from V and 7 bases from J, with 8 bases between. The germline V gene has CDR1 MDHEN and CDR2 SYDVKM. The CDR3 region is CASSLGQDEAFF. The CDR3 bases are TGTGCCAGCAGTTTAGGCCAAGATGAAGCTTTCTTT.

The rearrangement links TRBV7-3 to TRBJ1-1, with D perhaps TRBD1 (6 bases). The V end was cut by 0 bases, the J end by 8 bases, with 10 bases between. Germline values: CDR1 SGHTA, CDR2 FQGTGA. This CDR3 has 13 amino acids. The CDR3 DNA is TGTGCCAGCAGCTTAACTGGGGGCATCGAAGCTTTCTTT. This gives the protein CASSLTGGIEAFF.

The V call is TRBV6-2 or TRBV6-3, the J call TRBJ2-3; TRBD2 matches 10 bases. Germline V gene lookup returns CDR1 MNHEY and CDR2 SVGEGT. Losses at the gene ends were 2 bases for V and 1 base for J; bases not matched to a gene: 6. CDR3 length: 17 residues. CDR3 amino acids: CASSYRSGRARTDTQYF. DNA for the CDR3: TGTGCCAGCAGTTACCGGAGCGGGAGGGCCCGCACAGATACGCAGTATTTT.

This clone was seen a few times. CDR3 DNA: TGTGCCAGCAGCCAGGGACTAGCGGGAGTCACACTTGGCACAGATACGCAGTATTTT. It yields the protein CASSQGLAGVTLGTDTQYF. V gene TRBV5-4 combines with J gene TRBJ2-3; 14 nucleotides line up with TRBD2. After removal of 4 bases from V and 1 base from J, the junction contained 11 bases not matched to a gene. This CDR3 is built from 19 residues. In germline, CDR1 is SGHNT, CDR2 YYREEE (reference sequence).

This clone has only a few counts. V usage is TRBV25-1 and J usage is TRBJ1-6; 9 bases map to TRBD1. The CDR3 contains 15 residues. Germline lookup yields CDR1 MGHDK and CDR2 SYGVNS. The V segment lost 5 bases and the J segment 6 bases; nucleotides outside the gene matches: 5. As DNA, the CDR3 is TGTGCCAGCAGTCGGACAGGGGTTTTTAATTCACCCCTCCACTTT. Amino acids: CASSRTGVFNSPLHF.

The V gene is TRBV15, the J gene TRBJ2-1; D unclear. With 0 bases removed from V and 9 bases from J, the gap between germline ends came to 9 bases. This CDR3 has 13 amino acids. Germline V CDR1 and CDR2: LNHNV, YYDKDF (reference sequence). CDR3 DNA: TGTGCCACCAGCAGAGATCGTATATCTGAGCAGTTCTTC. This encodes CATSRDRISEQFF.

The gene calls are TRBV5-1 and TRBJ2-2; the D is unclear. V was pared by 5 bases and J by 5 bases, with 13 bases between. The CDR3 is made up of 14 amino acids. Per germline, CDR1 SGHRS and CDR2 YFSETQ. DNA of the CDR3: TGCGCCAGCAGACCCGAGGTCGCAACCGGGGAGCTGTTTTTT. The encoded protein is CASRPEVATGELFF.

This clone was seen a handful of times. J is TRBJ1-5 and V is TRBV28; a possible D gene is TRBD1 (5 bases). The CDR3 runs 15 residues. Trimming took off 3 bases at V and 2 bases at J, with 11 bases between the two ends. The germline V gene encodes CDR1 MDHEN and CDR2 SYDVKM. The CDR3: CASSLARVGNQPQHF. The CDR3 nucleotides are TGTGCCAGCAGTTTGGCCAGGGTGGGCAATCAGCCCCAGCATTTT.

The chain links TRBV28 to TRBJ2-7; 8 bases map to TRBD2. The CDR3 covers 15 residues. Germline loops: CDR1 MDHEN, CDR2 SYDVKM. J was trimmed by 5 bases and V by 5 bases; bases with no gene match: 11. The CDR3 region has the DNA TGTGCCAGCAGTCACCCCGGGACTAGTCGGCACGAGCAGTACTTC. Protein: CASSHPGTSRHEQYF.

The CDR3 here is CASRVGGLGGYTF. The CDR3 region has the DNA TGTGCCAGTCGGGTCGGGGGGCTCGGTGGCTACACCTTC. The gene calls are TRBV28 and TRBJ1-2; TRBD1 might be the D (6 bases). V was trimmed by 9 bases and J by 7 bases, leaving 18 bases between them. The germline V gene encodes CDR1 MDHEN and CDR2 SYDVKM. The CDR3 runs 13 residues.

This clone was picked up one time. This chain connects TRBV7-8 to TRBJ1-1; D is unresolved. The V gene lost 1 base and the J gene lost 1 base, with 7 bases spanning the gap. Germline V gene sequence: CDR1 SGHVS, CDR2 FQNEAQ. The CDR3 runs to 14 residues. Written as DNA, the CDR3 is TGTGCCAGCAGCTTAGTTTCGTCGAACACTGAAGCTTTCTTT. This codes for CASSLVSSNTEAFF.

The chain links TRBV7-9 to TRBJ2-3; D may be TRBD1 (5 bases). V lost 2 bases, J lost 4 bases, and 19 bases lay in between. The CDR3 sequence is 17 residues long. Per germline, CDR1 SEHNR and CDR2 FQNEAQ (reference sequence). The CDR3 nucleotides are TGTGCCAGCAGCTTATCTCTGGGGCCGCAAGTGGCAGATACGCAGTATTTT. Protein: CASSLSLGPQVADTQYF.

This clone showed up just once. The J gene is TRBJ2-7, the V gene TRBV3-1 (or the pseudogene TRBV3-2), with 7 positions matching TRBD1. The CDR3 is made up of 14 amino acids. V gave up 3 bases and J gave up 4 bases; unmatched junction bases: 6. CDR1 is LGHDT and CDR2 is YNNKEL in the germline V gene (reference sequence). DNA for the CDR3: TGTGCCAGCAGCCAGCATGGACAGGATTACGAGCAGTACTTC. It codes for CASSQHGQDYEQYF.

The chain has TRBV29-1 and TRBJ1-1; D perhaps matches TRBD1 (6 bases). This CDR3 has 14 residues. Deletions cut 7 bases from V and 0 bases from J, with 15 bases between. Per germline, CDR1 SQVTM and CDR2 ANQGSEA. The CDR3 loop is CSAGTNKLNTEAFF. The CDR3 DNA reads TGCAGCGCCGGGACAAATAAACTGAACACTGAAGCTTTCTTT.

CDR3 in DNA: TGCGCCAGCAGCCAGGGGACTAGCGGGCCCTACAATGAGCAGTTCTTC. The encoded protein is CASSQGTSGPYNEQFF. This rearrangement joins TRBV4-3 to TRBJ2-1; 12 bases are shared with TRBD2. Germline assignment: CDR1 LGHNA and CDR2 YSLEER. This CDR3 has 16 amino acids. V trimming: 3 bases; J trimming: 2 bases; junction bases outside the gene matches: 2.

This chain uses TRBV24-1 with TRBJ1-2; tentatively, D is TRBD1 (5 bases). V dropped 6 bases and J dropped 2 bases, with 15 bases sitting between them. CDR3 length equals 15 residues. The germline gives CDR1 KGHDR, CDR2 SFDVKD. As DNA, the CDR3 is TGTGCCACCAGTTCAAGGGCCAAGGGGAACTATGGCTACACCTTC. Translation: CATSSRAKGNYGYTF.

The chain is built from TRBV5-5 and TRBJ1-6; D is unclear. CDR1 is SGHKS and CDR2 is YYEKEE in the germline V gene (reference sequence). This CDR3 contains 16 residues. Trimming left V 5 bases short and J 0 bases short, with 12 bases between. CDR3 amino acids: CASSFGRSSYNSPLHF. The CDR3, as DNA: TGTGCCAGCAGTTTTGGGAGGAGCTCCTATAATTCACCCCTCCACTTT. Combining the CDR3 with reference TRBV5-5 and TRBJ1-6 gives the whole variable domain DAGVTQSPTHLIKTRGQQVTLRCSPISGHKSVSWYQQVLGQGPQFIFQYYEKEERGRGNFPDRFSARQFPNYSSELNVNALLLGDSALYLCASSFGRSSYNSPLHFGNGTRLTVT.

The rearrangement links TRBV12-3 or TRBV12-4 to TRBJ1-5, with a possible D match to TRBD1 (6 bases). The CDR3 loop spans 13 amino acids. V lost 5 bases to trimming and J lost 4 bases, with 9 bases between them. As DNA, the CDR3 is TGTGCCAGCAGTACAGGGAGAAATCAGCCCCAGCATTTT. Translation: CASSTGRNQPQHF.

The rearrangement joins TRBV3-1 (or the pseudogene TRBV3-2) to TRBJ1-1, with TRBD1 matching over 9 bases. CDR3 length equals 13 residues. Trimming removed 6 bases from V and 4 bases from J; junction bases left unmatched: 3. Looked up from germline, CDR1 is LGHDT and CDR2 is YNNKEL (reference sequence). In DNA, the CDR3 is TGTGCCAGCAGTGCGACAGGGGGCACTGAAGCTTTCTTT. Translating it yields CASSATGGTEAFF.

The chain joins TRBV7-2 to TRBJ2-3; TRBD2 is a possible D gene (6 bases). The CDR3 runs 15 residues. Per germline, CDR1 SGHTA and CDR2 FQGNSA. V lost 3 bases and J lost 2, with 12 bases in between. CDR3 DNA: TGTGCCAGCAGCTTTCGCCGCGGGAACACAGATACGCAGTATTTT. Translating gives CASSFRRGNTDTQYF.

The V and J genes are TRBV3-1 (or the pseudogene TRBV3-2) and TRBJ2-3; D unclear. CDR3 length: 12 residues. Germline V gene lookup returns CDR1 LGHDT and CDR2 YNNKEL (reference sequence). Trimming pared 4 bases from V and 4 bases from J, leaving 6 bases between. CDR3 DNA sequence: TGTGCCAGCAGCCTGACTTCAGATACGCAGTATTTT. It codes for CASSLTSDTQYF.

V usage is TRBV27 and J usage is TRBJ2-7; 10 positions agree with TRBD1. V gave up 6 bases and J gave up 4 bases; unmatched junction bases: 3. Germline V gene sequence: CDR1 MNHEY, CDR2 SMNVEV (reference sequence). CDR3 length: 13 amino acids. The CDR3 DNA is TGTGCCAGCAGCCGACAGGGGGCTTACGAGCAGTACTTC. Its protein product is CASSRQGAYEQYF.